This entry concerns a single T cell receptor (beta chain). Antigen unknown. Trimming took 2 bases from V and 4 from J, leaving 5 bases between them. Germline V gene sequence: CDR1 KGHSH, CDR2 LQKENI. The CDR3 runs 12 residues. This sample was included in a study of neoadjuvant nivolumab and ipilimumab in lung cancer. Study-level points and caveats: Resected tumors had greater TCR richness and clonality than uninvolved lung. Blood richness before therapy tracked richness in tumors resected after neoadjuvant therapy.

Libraries were prepared by immunoSEQ multiplex PCR; TCRdb keeps only in-frame clonotypes and omits some of them. This sample has tens of thousands of clones, with around 80% found just once. The source was peripheral blood, collected before neoadjuvant nivolumab, alone or with ipilimumab. This TCR was sampled from an adult with non-small cell lung cancer. The J gene is TRBJ2-5, the V gene TRBV18; D is unresolved. The CDR3 nucleotides are TGTGCCAGCTCACCAATCGGAGAGACCCAGTACTTC. Encoded protein: CASSPIGETQYF.